This TCR beta chain was captured in a study of monozygotic twins with inflammatory bowel disease. TCRdb re-called the 5' RACE reads and catalogs CDR3 proteins one per entry, DNA excluded. The clone table shows 210,000 or so distinct CDR3 sequences, with the ten largest holding roughly 7.7%. CDR3 length: 14 residues. Germline CDR1 is ENHRY and CDR2 is SYGVKD. The sequence came from a human donor with ulcerative colitis or Crohn's disease, or a healthy co-twin of an affected twin (not recorded which). The V call is TRBV10-3, the J call TRBJ1-2. The material sequenced was blood. The CDR3 reads CAISESQGLDGYTF.